These 8 T cell receptor beta chains share one sample of origin, sequenced in a study of spatial heterogeneity in lung cancer. TCRdb processed the 5' RACE reads anew with MiXCR; each CDR3 protein has one entry. Among some 87,000 distinct CDR3 sequences listed, 7% to 9% were seen once. The time point: sample taken at primary tumor resection. No cell sorting; template was whole RNA from tumor, lung tissue or PBMC. The sample consisted of PBMCs, taken at surgery. Receptor source: a male donor with early-stage non-small cell lung cancer.

This clonotype was seen at least ten times. V and J are TRBV6-1 and TRBJ1-1, with D perhaps TRBD1 (5 bases). CDR1 is MNHNS, CDR2 SASEGT, per germline. The CDR3 extends over 17 amino acids. V was cut by 0 bases and J by 4 bases, with 18 bases left in between. Written as DNA, the CDR3 is TGTGCCAGCAGTGAAGCGCGATTCAGGGTAGGCGGCACTGAAGCTTTCTTT. Encoded protein: CASSEARFRVGGTEAFF.

This clonotype appeared a few times. V and J are TRBV11-2 and TRBJ2-3; D unresolved. The germline gives CDR1 SGHAT, CDR2 FQNNGV. The CDR3 totals 13 residues. The V gene lost 4 bases and the J gene lost 9 bases, with 14 bases spanning the gap. The CDR3 protein is CASSSARVRTQYF. The DNA for the CDR3 is TGTGCCAGCAGCTCTGCTCGGGTACGAACGCAGTATTTT.

As to this clonotype: Being one base from a much bigger clone, this may be a read error. V and J are TRBV16 and TRBJ2-7; TRBD1 matches at 8 bases. The CDR3 totals 15 residues. V shed 4 bases, J shed 0 bases, and the junction held 5 bases outside the gene matches. The germline gives CDR1 KGHSY, CDR2 FQNENV. The CDR3 loop is CASSPLGQASYEQYF. DNA of the CDR3: TGTGCCAGCAGCCCACTGGGACAGGCCTCCTACGAGCAGTACTTC.

The V and J genes are TRBV5-1 and TRBJ2-7, with no clear D. Trimming stripped 3 bases from V and 0 bases from J, with 7 bases between. This CDR3 has 13 residues. CDR1 is SGHRS, CDR2 YFSETQ, per germline. The CDR3 DNA reads TGCGCCAGCAGCTCAAGGAGCTCCTACGAGCAGTACTTC. Amino acids: CASSSRSSYEQYF.

In its sample, this clonotype was seen many times. The rearrangement uses TRBV9 and TRBJ2-2, with TRBD2 identical over 9 bases. Unmatched junction bases numbered 5, after V lost 2 bases and J lost 6 bases. CDR3 length: 15 residues. CDR1 and CDR2 (germline): SGDLS, YYNGEE. For the CDR3, the DNA is TGTGCCAGCAGCGTGCTAGCGGGGAGCCCCGGGGAGCTGTTTTTT. Its protein product is CASSVLAGSPGELFF. The full variable domain, rest sourced from reference TRBV9 and TRBJ2-2, is DSGVTQTPKHLITATGQRVTLRCSPRSGDLSVYWYQQSLDQGLQFLIQYYNGEERAKGNILERFSAQQFPDLHSELNLSSLELGDSALYFCASSVLAGSPGELFFGEGSRLTVL.

This clonotype was picked up a small number of times. This chain joins TRBV7-9 and TRBJ1-4; D is unclear. V lost 5 bases, J lost 7 bases, and 23 bases lay in between. Per germline, CDR1 SEHNR and CDR2 FQNEAQ (reference sequence). The CDR3 runs to 17 residues. CDR3 region: CASSLAVSRPGSEKLFF. The CDR3 nucleotides read TGTGCCAGCAGCCTCGCTGTTAGTCGGCCGGGAAGTGAAAAACTGTTTTTT.

The sample holds many counts of this clonotype. The chain is built from TRBV7-2 and TRBJ2-4; no clear D gene. This CDR3 comprises 14 residues. V lost 0 bases and J lost 2, with 5 bases in between. Germline loops: CDR1 SGHTA, CDR2 FQGNSA. The CDR3 is CASSLALSKNIQYF. CDR3 nucleotide sequence: TGTGCCAGCAGCTTAGCATTGTCCAAAAACATTCAGTACTTC.

The table lists this clonotype with many counts. CDR3 protein: CASTGAYNSPLHF. Written as DNA, the CDR3 is TGTGCCAGCACCGGGGCATATAATTCACCCCTCCACTTT. This chain joins TRBV2 and TRBJ1-6, with D perhaps TRBD1 (5 bases). CDR3 length: 13 residues. Trimming took 7 bases from V and 4 from J, leaving 8 bases between them. The germline V gene has CDR1 SNHLY and CDR2 FYNNEI. Full variable domain (remainder filled in from reference TRBV2 and TRBJ1-6): EPEVTQTPSHQVTQMGQEVILRCVPISNHLYFYWYRQILGQKVEFLVSFYNNEISEKSEIFDDQFSVERPDGSNFTLKIRSTKLEDSAMYFCASTGAYNSPLHFGNGTRLTVT.